The 25 T cell receptor beta chains listed next were all sequenced from one sample in a study of control samples from healthy donors and cancer patients. The data were produced by immunoSEQ multiplex PCR, yet TCRdb's version contains in-frame clones alone and is incomplete. The sample shows about 160,000 clones, 95% to 96% of them seen only once. Sequencing was done on a sample of blood. All receptors come from a woman in her twenties or thirties in good health.

The genes are TRBV6-6 and TRBJ1-5, with D perhaps matching TRBD1 (5 bases). In germline, CDR1 is MNHNY, CDR2 SVGAGI (reference sequence). V was cut by 5 bases and J by 3 bases, with 14 bases left in between. There are 15 residues in the CDR3. The CDR3, as DNA: TGTGCCAGCAGTCTACGGGACGGTAACAATCAGCCCCAGCATTTT. Translation gives CASSLRDGNNQPQHF.

This rearrangement joins TRBV28 to TRBJ1-2, with D uncertain. V lost 5 bases, J lost 5 bases, and 12 bases lay in between. Germline values: CDR1 MDHEN, CDR2 SYDVKM. The CDR3 loop spans 13 amino acids. CDR3 nucleotides: TGTGCCAGCAGTCAGACGTCGGGGTATGGCTACACCTTC. This gives the protein CASSQTSGYGYTF.

The CDR3 DNA follows: TGTGCCAGCAGTGTAAGGGGAGGACAGCCCCAGCATTTT. Amino acid sequence: CASSVRGGQPQHF. The rearrangement joins TRBV2 to TRBJ1-5; D perhaps matches TRBD1 (5 bases). Germline V gives CDR1 SNHLY, CDR2 FYNNEI. The ends were cut back, 4 bases at V and 7 bases at J, with 11 bases in the middle. The CDR3 consists of 13 residues.

This chain connects TRBV6-2 or TRBV6-3 to TRBJ2-5; D remains unclear. The ends were cut back, 2 bases at V and 4 bases at J, with 8 bases in the middle. Germline assignment: CDR1 MNHEY and CDR2 SVGEGT. The CDR3 spans 13 residues. CDR3 bases: TGTGCCAGCAGTTACGTTAGGGCAGAGACCCAGTACTTC. It translates to CASSYVRAETQYF.

This clone showed up just once. The rearrangement links TRBV28 to TRBJ1-5; D perhaps matches TRBD1 (5 bases). CDR1 MDHEN and CDR2 SYDVKM come from the germline V gene. The CDR3 runs 18 residues. Trimming left V 3 bases short and J 0 bases short, with 18 bases between. The CDR3 DNA sequence: TGTGCCAGCAGTTTCGGAGGGGCCCACCTGGGTAGCAATCAGCCCCAGCATTTT. It yields the protein CASSFGGAHLGSNQPQHF.

This chain links TRBV5-1 with TRBJ1-1, with D perhaps matching TRBD1 (6 bases). The V and J ends lost 1 base and 1 base respectively, with 8 bases between them. Germline CDR1 SGHRS, CDR2 YFSETQ. The CDR3 extends over 14 amino acids. Here the CDR3 reads CASSLQGKNTEAFF. CDR3 DNA: TGCGCCAGCAGCTTGCAGGGGAAGAACACTGAAGCTTTCTTT.

The chain combines TRBV6-2 or TRBV6-3 with TRBJ2-3; tentative D call: TRBD1 (6 bases). Germline V CDR1 and CDR2: MNHEY, SVGEGT. Trimming took off 5 bases at V and 5 bases at J, with 11 bases between the two ends. The CDR3 has 13 residues. As DNA, the CDR3 is TGTGCCAGCAGTGGACAGACTCAAGATACGCAGTATTTT. This encodes CASSGQTQDTQYF.

CDR3 protein: CASSRWVQETQYF. The CDR3 region has the DNA TGCGCCAGCTCCAGGTGGGTCCAAGAGACCCAGTACTTC. The rearrangement uses TRBV4-1 and TRBJ2-5; D is unresolved. The CDR3 is made up of 13 amino acids. Between the trimmed V and J ends, which lost 8 bases and 1 base, there was a span of 11 bases. Looked up from germline, CDR1 is MGHRA and CDR2 is YSYEKL.

The rearrangement uses TRBV6-1 and TRBJ1-4; D may be TRBD1 (5 bases). The V gene's germline CDR1 is MNHNS and CDR2 SASEGT. The CDR3 has 17 amino acids. Trimming shortened V by 2 bases and J by 11 bases, and 24 bases separated the two germline ends. CDR3 DNA: TGTGCCAGCAGTGAAAGTTTCGGGGGTTCACGTGGGGAGAAACTGTTTTTT. Translating gives CASSESFGGSRGEKLFF.

The CDR3 nucleotides read TGTGCCATCAGTTCAGGGGGGGGACTTACCAATGAGCAGTTCTTC. Translated: CAISSGGGLTNEQFF. V is TRBV10-3 and J is TRBJ2-1, with D perhaps TRBD1 or TRBD2 (7 bases each). CDR1 and CDR2 (germline): ENHRY, SYGVKD. This CDR3 has 15 amino acids. V was pared by 5 bases and J by 6 bases, with 17 bases between.

The CDR3 is CASRTGRGFNQPQHF. The CDR3 nucleotides are TGTGCCAGTCGTACGGGCAGGGGCTTCAATCAGCCCCAGCATTTT. The V and J genes are TRBV6-5 and TRBJ1-5; tentative D call: TRBD1 (6 bases). V gave up 9 bases and J gave up 3 bases, with 18 bases separating them. The CDR3 contains 15 residues. Germline V gene data show CDR1 as MNHEY and CDR2 as SVGAGI.

CDR3 sequence: CASSQDGGLAGGLSYNEQFF. CDR3 coding DNA: TGTGCCAGCAGCCAAGACGGAGGACTAGCGGGAGGCCTGTCCTACAATGAGCAGTTCTTC. V gene TRBV3-1 (or the pseudogene TRBV3-2) combines with J gene TRBJ2-1; 14 bases match TRBD2. Looked up from germline, CDR1 is LGHDT and CDR2 is YNNKEL (reference sequence). The CDR3 consists of 20 residues. The ends lost 0 bases at V and 1 base at J; junction bases unmatched: 8.

The CDR3 region has the DNA TGTGCCAGCAGTGACCGGACAGGCACTGAAGCTTTCTTT. Residues: CASSDRTGTEAFF. The chain recombines TRBV6-4 with TRBJ1-1; 7 bases map to TRBD1. V gave up 2 bases and J gave up 4 bases; unmatched junction bases: 1. This CDR3 contains 13 residues. Germline V lookup: CDR1 MRHNA, CDR2 SNTAGT.

V is TRBV6-1 and J is TRBJ2-7; D might be TRBD1 or TRBD2, each matching 6 bases. V was clipped by 2 bases and J by 7 bases, with 27 bases between them. Germline values: CDR1 MNHNS, CDR2 SASEGT. The CDR3 is 18 residues long. CDR3 in amino acids: CASSELAPVGGYLGEQYF. The DNA of the CDR3 is TGTGCCAGCAGTGAATTGGCCCCTGTGGGGGGCTATCTGGGAGAGCAGTACTTC.

The genes are TRBV24-1 and TRBJ2-7; TRBD1 is a possible D gene (6 bases). The CDR3 contains 13 residues. V gave up 9 bases and J gave up 0 bases, with 11 bases separating them. Germline V gives CDR1 KGHDR, CDR2 SFDVKD. CDR3 DNA sequence: TGTGCCACCGGTACAGGGTTCTCCTACGAGCAGTACTTC. Residues: CATGTGFSYEQYF.

This clone has a single count. The chain recombines TRBV5-8 with TRBJ1-5; TRBD1 agrees at 8 bases. The germline CDR1 and CDR2 sequences are SGHTS and YDEGEE. The CDR3 contains 15 residues. Trimming took 2 bases from V and 7 from J; bases not matched to a gene: 8. CDR3 coding DNA: TGTGCCAGCAGCTTCCGGACAGGGACGAGGCAGCCCCAGCATTTT. This codes for CASSFRTGTRQPQHF.

The rearrangement links TRBV27 to TRBJ2-7; the match to TRBD2 covers 9 bases. Germline V gene sequence: CDR1 MNHEY, CDR2 SMNVEV (reference sequence). Germline trimming cut 4 bases from V and 1 base from J; bases unmatched to any gene: 5. The CDR3 is 15 residues long. CDR3 nucleotide sequence: TGTGCCAGCAGTTACAGCGGGGGGCTTTCCTACGAGCAGTACTTC. Amino acid sequence: CASSYSGGLSYEQYF.

The rearrangement uses TRBV28 and TRBJ2-1, with 7 bases that match TRBD2. Germline V gene data show CDR1 as MDHEN and CDR2 as SYDVKM. The CDR3 extends over 14 amino acids. The junction had 7 bases not matched to a gene; V was cut back by 6 bases and J by 5 bases. CDR3 DNA: TGTGCCAGCAGGATTGGGCTAGCGGACAATGAGCAGTTCTTC. Translated: CASRIGLADNEQFF.

The chain joins TRBV11-3 to TRBJ2-7, with 11 bases aligning to TRBD1. V lost 3 bases, J lost 6 bases, and 1 base stayed unmatched. The CDR3 is 13 amino acids. In germline, CDR1 is SGHNT, CDR2 YENEEA. CDR3: CASSLGTGGEQYF. In DNA form, the CDR3 reads TGTGCCAGCAGCTTGGGGACAGGGGGCGAGCAGTACTTC.

The gene calls are TRBV11-1 and TRBJ2-1, with TRBD2 matching 7 bases. Germline trimming cut 9 bases from V and 3 bases from J; bases unmatched to any gene: 8. Germline CDR1 and CDR2: SGHAT and FQDESV (reference sequence). The CDR3 length is 14 residues. CDR3 nucleotide sequence: TGTGCCAGTACCAAAGCGGGACTCTACAATGAGCAGTTCTTC. As protein: CASTKAGLYNEQFF.

V usage is TRBV2 and J usage is TRBJ1-5; no definite D call. Between the trimmed V and J ends, which lost 5 bases and 3 bases, there was a span of 5 bases. The CDR3 is made up of 12 amino acids. Germline loops: CDR1 SNHLY, CDR2 FYNNEI. In DNA, the CDR3 is TGTGCCAGCAGTCGGACCAATCAGCCCCAGCATTTT. It encodes CASSRTNQPQHF.

This clone was seen only once. CDR3 coding DNA: TGTGCCAGCAGGGAGGACAGGTGGAACACTGAAGCTTTCTTT. Protein product: CASREDRWNTEAFF. The chain combines TRBV2 with TRBJ1-1; 7 bases agree with TRBD1. In germline, CDR1 is SNHLY, CDR2 FYNNEI. Losses at the gene ends were 6 bases for V and 1 base for J; bases not matched to a gene: 5. The CDR3 extends over 14 amino acids. The entire variable domain, with the rest obtained from reference TRBV2 and TRBJ1-1, is as follows: EPEVTQTPSHQVTQMGQEVILRCVPISNHLYFYWYRQILGQKVEFLVSFYNNEISEKSEIFDDQFSVERPDGSNFTLKIRSTKLEDSAMYFCASREDRWNTEAFFGQGTRLTVV.

The rearrangement links TRBV6-5 to TRBJ2-1, with D possibly being TRBD1 (6 bases). CDR1 is MNHEY, CDR2 SVGAGI, per germline. CDR3 length: 14 residues. V was cut by 5 bases and J by 5 bases, with 13 bases left in between. The CDR3 is CASSPGTRDNEQFF. The CDR3 DNA is TGTGCCAGCAGTCCCGGGACAAGAGACAATGAGCAGTTCTTC.

The chain is built from TRBV6-1 and TRBJ2-7; a possible D gene is TRBD2 (6 bases). Germline V gives CDR1 MNHNS, CDR2 SASEGT. This CDR3 region has 15 residues. V was pared by 1 base and J by 2 bases, with 12 bases between. CDR3 bases: TGTGCCAGCAGTGAAGTGGGAGGACCAACCTACGAGCAGTACTTC. This gives the protein CASSEVGGPTYEQYF.

The rearrangement uses TRBV13 and TRBJ1-2, with D uncertain. The CDR3 is 13 residues long. Trimming took off 0 bases at V and 3 bases at J, with 5 bases between the two ends. Looked up from germline, CDR1 is PRHDT and CDR2 is FYEKMQ (reference sequence). CDR3 residues: CASSLGRDYGYTF. For the CDR3, the DNA is TGTGCCAGCAGCTTAGGCCGGGACTATGGCTACACCTTC.